This note documents a single T cell receptor beta chain sequence. What it binds is not known. The PBMCs were taken from around 9 ml of fresh peripheral blood. V was cut by 3 bases and J by 5 bases, with 14 bases left in between. This CDR3 comprises 14 residues. From germline, CDR1 is SEHNR and CDR2 FQNEAQ (reference sequence). This sample stems from a study of T cells in Graves' hyperthyroidism and ophthalmopathy. Across the study: Staff took peripheral blood when the initial diagnosis was made, before any treatment began.

Amplification yielded TCR beta CDR3 regions, with RNA transcripts as the source. TCR CDR3 regions were first amplified by RT-PCR with HTBI primers. TCRdb re-derived calls from the multiplex PCR reads in MiXCR, one entry per CDR3 protein. The sample consists of about 130,000 distinct CDR3 sequences, approximately 20% of them appearing once. Overall study results and limits: Model-based prediction identified ophthalmopathy a median 6.5 months prior to its onset.

The sequencing sample was made of blood. This sequence joins TRBV7-9 and TRBJ2-7; D is perhaps TRBD1 (6 bases). The sequence derives from a woman between 50 and 59 years old with Graves' hyperthyroidism that later progressed to Graves' ophthalmopathy. The CDR3: CASSLQQGWNEQYF. CDR3 bases: TGTGCCAGCAGCTTGCAACAGGGTTGGAACGAGCAGTACTTC.